Listed below are T cell receptor beta chains from one sample, sequenced in a study of blood T cells in healthy people across ages. Via MiXCR, TCRdb re-called the 5' RACE reads, giving one row per CDR3 protein. The sample has approximately 1,000,000 distinct CDR3 sequences; roughly two fifths are singletons. The sample was blood. These TCRs come from a man aged 18 to 29 in good health. CDR3s include the opening cysteine and the closing phenylalanine or tryptophan. The order of the fields is D gene, V gene, clone size, J gene, CDR3 DNA, CDR3 protein. D genes are given only for firm matches. Where a row states a size, it is once, few, many or the class of an expanded clone; other rows omit it.

-	TRBV20-1	many	TRBJ1-1	TGCAGTGCTAGCGAAGATAGAGAAGCTTTCTTT	CSASEDREAFF
-	TRBV5-1	-	TRBJ2-5	TGCGCCAGCAGCTTGGAACCCGGGGAGACCCAGTACTTC	CASSLEPGETQYF
-	TRBV28	-	TRBJ2-1	TGTGCCAGCAGTACCCTTGGGGGCGCCTACGGCCCCCAGGAGCAGTTCTTC	CASSTLGGAYGPQEQFF
TRBD1	TRBV12-3/TRBV12-4	-	TRBJ1-1	TGTGCCAGCAGTGGAGGGGACAGAGCTAATACTGAAGCTTTCTTT	CASSGGDRANTEAFF
-	TRBV6-1	-	TRBJ1-2	TGTGCCAGCAGTGGTCGCGGACACTATGGCTACACCTTC	CASSGRGHYGYTF
-	TRBV7-9	few	TRBJ2-3	TGTGCCAGCAGCTCCCCCGGCGTCGCATCAACTAGCACAGATACGCAGTATTTT	CASSSPGVASTSTDTQYF
-	TRBV6-2/TRBV6-3	few	TRBJ2-7	TGTGCCAGCAGCCTTACCCCAGACTACGAGCAGTACTTC	CASSLTPDYEQYF
-	TRBV3-1	-	TRBJ2-5	TGTGCCAGCAGCCCGAGTCTATCATGGGAAGAGACCCAGTACTTC	CASSPSLSWEETQYF
TRBD1	TRBV2	-	TRBJ1-2	TGTGCCAGCAGCCAGGACAGGGAGACATATGGCTACACCTTC	CASSQDRETYGYTF
TRBD1	TRBV7-2	many	TRBJ2-1	TGTGCCAGCAGCAGACTCCGGGACAGACTCTACAATGAGCAGTTCTTC	CASSRLRDRLYNEQFF
-	TRBV5-1	-	TRBJ1-1	TGCGCCAGCAGCGTACAGATTCGGGACACTGAAGCTTTCTTT	CASSVQIRDTEAFF
-	TRBV6-2/TRBV6-3	once	TRBJ1-1	TGTGCCAGCAGTTCGGACAGCACTTTGAACACTGAAGCTTTCTTT	CASSSDSTLNTEAFF
-	TRBV6-1	-	TRBJ2-7	TGTGCCAGCAGTGACAGGATGTACTCCTACGAGCAGTACTTC	CASSDRMYSYEQYF
-	TRBV6-5	once	TRBJ2-5	TGTGCCAGCAGTTACTCCCAGGGGCGTGAGACCCAGTACTTC	CASSYSQGRETQYF
-	TRBV7-9	-	TRBJ2-1	TGTGCCAGCAGCTTAGAACAGCCTACGGATGAGCAGTTCTTC	CASSLEQPTDEQFF
TRBD1	TRBV2	few	TRBJ1-4	TGTGCCAGCCAATACGCCGAGACAGGGATTGCAACTAATGAAAAACTGTTTTTT	CASQYAETGIATNEKLFF
-	TRBV29-1	-	TRBJ1-1	TGCAGCGTTGGGGGGACCCCTGAAGCTTTCTTT	CSVGGTPEAFF
TRBD1	TRBV4-3	-	TRBJ1-4	TGCGCCAGCAGCCAAGATCCGGGGACAGGGAGAGAAAAACTGTTTTTT	CASSQDPGTGREKLFF
-	TRBV4-3	-	TRBJ2-2	TGCGCCAGCAGCCAAGATGTGCCGGGGGAAAACACCGGGGAGCTGTTTTTT	CASSQDVPGENTGELFF
TRBD1	TRBV15	few	TRBJ1-1	TGTGCCACCAGCAGGAACAGGGGTGTGAAGAACACTGAAGCTTTCTTT	CATSRNRGVKNTEAFF
TRBD1	TRBV20-1	-	TRBJ1-2	TGCAGTGCTATGGGACAGCACTATGGCTACACCTTC	CSAMGQHYGYTF
-	TRBV7-8	-	TRBJ2-7	TGTGCCAGCAGCTTAGAGCCAGGGAAAGACGAGCAGTACTTC	CASSLEPGKDEQYF
-	TRBV6-2/TRBV6-3	-	TRBJ1-5	TGTGCCAGCAGTTACCTAGGGGATCACAATCAGCCCCAGCATTTT	CASSYLGDHNQPQHF
-	TRBV3-1	-	TRBJ2-1	TGTGCCAGCAGCCAAACCTCGATCCTACAGGGCAATGAGCAGTTCTTC	CASSQTSILQGNEQFF
-	TRBV2	-	TRBJ2-1	TGTGCCAGCGGGTTTCGCTCTATATACAATGAGCAGTTCTTC	CASGFRSIYNEQFF
-	TRBV20-1	-	TRBJ2-7	TGCAGTGCTAGAGATCAGGCCAGAGACCGGACGGCCTACGAGCAGTACTTC	CSARDQARDRTAYEQYF
-	TRBV5-1	few	TRBJ2-1	TGCGCCAGCAGCTTGGAATATGGCAGGCATAATGAGCAGTTCTTC	CASSLEYGRHNEQFF
-	TRBV20-1	once	TRBJ1-1	TGCAGTGCTAGTGGCATTCCGAACACTGAAGCTTTCTTT	CSASGIPNTEAFF
TRBD1	TRBV7-2	few	TRBJ1-5	TGTGCCAGCAGCTTAAATTCCCGACAGGGGGGACAGCCCCAGCATTTT	CASSLNSRQGGQPQHF
-	TRBV4-3	few	TRBJ1-1	TGCGCCAGCAGGCTTGAGTCCGGAGCGAACACTGAAGCTTTCTTT	CASRLESGANTEAFF
TRBD1	TRBV5-1	few	TRBJ1-1	TGCGCCAGCAGCCCTATACAGGGGGGCGGAACTGAAGCTTTCTTT	CASSPIQGGGTEAFF
-	TRBV9	few	TRBJ1-2	TGTGCCAGCAGGGAAGGCCTGGGGGAAGACTATGGCTACACCTTC	CASREGLGEDYGYTF
-	TRBV4-1	few	TRBJ1-5	TGCGCCAGCAGCCAAGTCCGGGATGGCAATCAGCCCCAGCATTTT	CASSQVRDGNQPQHF
-	TRBV12-3/TRBV12-4	-	TRBJ2-5	TGTGCCAGCAGTTTTCGGTGTGACTACCAAGAGACCCAGTACTTC	CASSFRCDYQETQYF
-	TRBV10-3	few	TRBJ1-2	TGTGCCATCAGTGAGACGGCCTATGGCTACACCTTC	CAISETAYGYTF
TRBD1	TRBV7-8	few	TRBJ1-1	TGTGCCAGCAGCTTGGTCACAGGGGGCGCGGAGAACACTGAAGCTTTCTTT	CASSLVTGGAENTEAFF
TRBD2	TRBV7-2	once	TRBJ2-1	TGTGCCAGCAGCTTAGCTGGCGGGGGGCGTGAGCAGTTCTTC	CASSLAGGGREQFF
TRBD1	TRBV5-1	many	TRBJ2-3	TGTGCCAGCAGCGCGACAGGGGACACAGATACGCAGTATTTT	CASSATGDTDTQYF
-	TRBV6-6	few	TRBJ1-2	TGTGCCAGCAGTCACGGGACACCCTATGCTAACTATGGCTACACCTTC	CASSHGTPYANYGYTF
-	TRBV12-3/TRBV12-4	-	TRBJ1-4	TGTGCCAGCACCTGGGCCGGAAAACTGTTTTTT	CASTWAGKLFF
-	TRBV20-1	-	TRBJ1-2	TGCAGTGCTAGTGCTGCCGCTAACTATGGCTACACCTTC	CSASAAANYGYTF
-	TRBV9	-	TRBJ2-3	TGTGCCAGCAGCCCCGGCCCGGGGGAGGTCAGCACAGATACGCAGTATTTT	CASSPGPGEVSTDTQYF
-	TRBV5-1	-	TRBJ2-1	TGCGCCAGCAGGTTTAGCGATGAGCAGTTCTTC	CASRFSDEQFF
TRBD1	TRBV6-6	-	TRBJ2-7	TGTGCCAGCAGTTATCGCCGGGACAGGGACTACGAGCAGTACTTC	CASSYRRDRDYEQYF